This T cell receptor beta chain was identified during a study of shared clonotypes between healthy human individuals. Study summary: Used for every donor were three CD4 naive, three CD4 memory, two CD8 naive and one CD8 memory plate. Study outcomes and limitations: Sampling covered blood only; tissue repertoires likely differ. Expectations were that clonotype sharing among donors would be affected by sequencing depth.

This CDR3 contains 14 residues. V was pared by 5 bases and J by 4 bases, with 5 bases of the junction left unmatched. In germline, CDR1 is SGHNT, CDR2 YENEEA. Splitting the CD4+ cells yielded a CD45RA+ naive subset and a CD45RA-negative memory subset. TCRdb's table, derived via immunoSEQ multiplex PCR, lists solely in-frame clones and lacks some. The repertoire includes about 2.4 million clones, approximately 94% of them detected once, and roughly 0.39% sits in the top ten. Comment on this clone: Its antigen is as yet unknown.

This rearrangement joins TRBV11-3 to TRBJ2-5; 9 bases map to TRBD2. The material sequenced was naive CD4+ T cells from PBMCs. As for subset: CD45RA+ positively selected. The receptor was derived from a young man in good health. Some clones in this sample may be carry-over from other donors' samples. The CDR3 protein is CASSPSGKGETQYF. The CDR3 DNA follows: TGTGCCAGCAGCCCTAGCGGGAAAGGAGAGACCCAGTACTTC.